Listed below are T cell receptor beta chains from one sample, sequenced in a study of T cells in Graves' hyperthyroidism and ophthalmopathy. TCRdb fed the multiplex PCR reads into MiXCR, producing one record per CDR3 protein. The repertoire consists of 350,000 or so distinct CDR3 sequences, with 15% to 20% occurring once and the leading ten covering about 16%. Sequencing was done on a sample of blood. These receptors all stem from a woman in her thirties or forties with Graves' ophthalmopathy. The CDR3 runs from the conserved cysteine through the conserved F or W. D genes are given only for firm matches. Expanded clones are given a class, and other clones once, few, many or no size at all.

>-|TRBJ1-1|TRBV5-6|many
TGTGCCAGCAGCCCCTCCCCCGGCTCCAGGGGCATCGGAGCTTTCTTT
CASSPSPGSRGIGAFF
>TRBD1|TRBJ1-5|TRBV24-1|many
TGTGCCACAACTAGGACAGGGGGATTGTATAGCAATCAGCCCCAGCATTTT
CATTRTGGLYSNQPQHF
>TRBD2|TRBJ2-5|TRBV9|many
TGTGCCAGCAGCGGCGGGGGGGTTCAAGAGACCCAGTACTTC
CASSGGGVQETQYF
>-|TRBJ1-6|TRBV6-5|many
TGTGCCAGCAGTTATGGGGGGGGCTCTTCACCCCTCCACTTT
CASSYGGGSSPLHF
>-|TRBJ2-7|TRBV6-1|-
TGTGCCAGCAGATCAGGGATTCTCTCCTACGAGCAGTACTTC
CASRSGILSYEQYF
>-|TRBJ2-5|TRBV12-3/TRBV12-4|many
TGTGCCAGCAGTTTAGCGGCGACTACAGTATCCGAGACCCAGTACTTC
CASSLAATTVSETQYF
>TRBD1|TRBJ2-7|TRBV5-1|many
TGCGCCAGCAGCCCAGGACAGGGGGCGGGCGAGCAGTACTTC
CASSPGQGAGEQYF
>-|TRBJ1-6|TRBV12-3/TRBV12-4|many
TGTGCCAGCACTAGGACTCATGGAAATTCACCCCTCCACTTT
CASTRTHGNSPLHF
>TRBD1|TRBJ1-2|TRBV5-1|many
TGCGCCAGCAGCTACCAACCTCGTCGGACAGGGGATGGCTACACCTTC
CASSYQPRRTGDGYTF
>-|TRBJ1-5|TRBV2|few
TGTGCCAGCACTGGAGACAGCAATCAGCCCCAGCATTTT
CASTGDSNQPQHF
>TRBD2|TRBJ2-5|TRBV9|-
TGTGCCAGCAGCGTAGGGCGGGCTAGCGGAAACCAAGAGACCCAGTACTTC
CASSVGRASGNQETQYF
>-|TRBJ1-5|TRBV7-8|many
TGTGCCAGCACGCGGGGACGGGATAAAAATCAGCCCCAGCATTTT
CASTRGRDKNQPQHF
>-|TRBJ2-2|TRBV18|few
TGTGCCAGCTCACCAGGACAAGACACCGGGGAGCTGTTTTTT
CASSPGQDTGELFF
>TRBD1|TRBJ2-5|TRBV6-1|-
TGTGCCAGCAGTAGATCCGGGACAGGGAGGGAGACCCAGTACTTC
CASSRSGTGRETQYF
>TRBD2|TRBJ2-7|TRBV6-1|once
TGTGCCAGCAGTGAATCTGGTCTAGCGGGAGCGGTTTCGTACGAGCAGTACTTC
CASSESGLAGAVSYEQYF
>-|TRBJ2-5|TRBV19|many
TGTGCCAGTAGTGATAGACGGCGGGTACAAGAGACCCAGTACTTC
CASSDRRRVQETQYF
>-|TRBJ2-1|TRBV5-1|many
TGCGCCAGCAGCTTGAAATCCAATGAGCAGTTCTTC
CASSLKSNEQFF